Each of the 27 T cell receptor beta chains below was sequenced from the same sample in a study of blood T cell repertoires in COVID-19. The data were produced by immunoSEQ multiplex PCR, yet TCRdb's version contains in-frame clones alone and is incomplete. The sample yields roughly 94,000 clones, more than 65% seen once. Input material: peripheral blood. The origin of the receptors is a man aged 60 to 75 with acute or convalescent COVID-19.

V gene TRBV6-5 combines with J gene TRBJ1-3; D gene ambiguous. From germline, CDR1 is MNHEY and CDR2 SVGAGI. Trimming stripped 5 bases from V and 0 bases from J, with 5 bases between. This CDR3 contains 13 residues. DNA for the CDR3: TGTGCCAGCAGTAGCTTCTCTGGAAACACCATATATTTT. Translating it yields CASSSFSGNTIYF.

This clone has only one observation. The chain uses TRBV19 and TRBJ2-3; 9 nucleotides agree with TRBD2. The V segment lost 5 bases and the J segment 5 bases; nucleotides outside the gene matches: 11. Germline assignment: CDR1 LNHDA and CDR2 SQIVND (reference sequence). The CDR3 loop spans 16 amino acids. CDR3 loop: CASSPSRAGGRDTQYF. The CDR3 nucleotides read TGTGCCAGTAGTCCCTCCCGAGCGGGGGGAAGAGATACGCAGTATTTT.

The V gene is TRBV2, the J gene TRBJ2-1, with 7 nucleotides matching TRBD1. Trimming at V came to 7 bases and at J to 0 bases, leaving 9 bases not matched to a gene. Germline CDR1 reads SNHLY; CDR2 reads FYNNEI. The CDR3 extends over 16 amino acids. The DNA of the CDR3 is TGTGCCAGCACTAAGGGACAGACCAGCTCCTACAATGAGCAGTTCTTC. Its protein is CASTKGQTSSYNEQFF.

The J gene is TRBJ2-3, the V gene TRBV19; 12 nucleotides match TRBD2. J lost 3 bases, V lost 4 bases, and 8 bases had no gene match. Germline lookup yields CDR1 LNHDA and CDR2 SQIVND (reference sequence). The CDR3 is made up of 17 amino acids. The CDR3: CASSKLAGGQGTDTQYF. DNA for the CDR3: TGTGCCAGTAGTAAACTAGCGGGGGGCCAAGGGACAGATACGCAGTATTTT.

The chain recombines TRBV4-1 with TRBJ2-3, with D unclear. This CDR3 region has 15 residues. V was pared by 2 bases and J by 2 bases, with 11 bases between. Germline CDR1 MGHRA, CDR2 YSYEKL. The CDR3 loop reads CASSQPGLSTDTQYF. Written as DNA, the CDR3 is TGCGCCAGCAGCCAACCAGGCCTCTCCACAGATACGCAGTATTTT.

In regard to this clone: Different DNA sequences within this sample yield the same CDR3. The chain is built from TRBV28 and TRBJ1-1; perhaps TRBD1 as D (6 bases). This CDR3 comprises 12 residues. Germline values: CDR1 MDHEN, CDR2 SYDVKM. V lost 3 bases and J lost 5, with 7 bases in between. In DNA, the CDR3 is TGTGCCAGCAGTTTGAGGGGGACTGAAGCTTTCTTT. This sequence encodes CASSLRGTEAFF.

V usage is TRBV5-4 and J usage is TRBJ2-5; weak D call: TRBD1 (6 bases). The ends were cut back, 3 bases at V and 4 bases at J, with 13 bases in the middle. Germline values: CDR1 SGHNT, CDR2 YYREEE (reference sequence). This CDR3 has 14 residues. CDR3 region: CASSWQTGGETQYF. The DNA of the CDR3 is TGTGCCAGCAGCTGGCAGACAGGAGGAGAGACCCAGTACTTC.

The J gene is TRBJ1-6, the V gene TRBV9; a possible D gene is TRBD1 (6 bases). The V end was cut by 2 bases, the J end by 5 bases, with 8 bases between. Looked up from germline, CDR1 is SGDLS and CDR2 is YYNGEE. The CDR3 runs 14 residues. CDR3 sequence: CASSVAGDNSPLHF. The CDR3 DNA is TGTGCCAGCAGCGTGGCAGGGGATAATTCACCCCTCCACTTT. Using reference TRBV9 and TRBJ1-6 for the parts outside the CDR3, the full variable domain is DSGVTQTPKHLITATGQRVTLRCSPRSGDLSVYWYQQSLDQGLQFLIQYYNGEERAKGNILERFSAQQFPDLHSELNLSSLELGDSALYFCASSVAGDNSPLHFGNGTRLTVT.

The chain couples TRBV7-2 to TRBJ2-6; maybe TRBD2 (6 bases). V was trimmed by 0 bases and J by 4 bases, leaving 19 bases between them. The CDR3 runs to 19 residues. Looked up from germline, CDR1 is SGHTA and CDR2 is FQGNSA. CDR3 DNA: TGTGCCAGCAGCTTAGCCGGGACCGGGGGTGCCCTGGGGGCCAACGTCCTGACTTTC. Amino acid sequence: CASSLAGTGGALGANVLTF.

This rearrangement joins TRBV4-1 to TRBJ2-7; 9 bases are shared with TRBD2. V gave up 0 bases and J gave up 6 bases; unmatched junction bases: 9. Germline V gene data show CDR1 as MGHRA and CDR2 as YSYEKL. This CDR3 contains 16 residues. CDR3 in DNA: TGCGCCAGCAGCCAAGATGGGGCGGGGGGGCCGAGCGAGCAGTACGTC. It encodes CASSQDGAGGPSEQYV.

The chain uses TRBV12-5 and TRBJ1-5; the D is unclear. Germline loops: CDR1 LGHNT, CDR2 FRNRAP. Between the trimmed V and J ends, which lost 0 bases and 7 bases, there was a span of 7 bases. The CDR3 runs to 13 residues. The CDR3 here is CASGLVERQPQHF. As DNA, the CDR3 is TGTGCTAGTGGTTTGGTTGAACGGCAGCCCCAGCATTTT.

V is TRBV19 and J is TRBJ1-5; TRBD1 matches at 9 bases. Germline V gene data show CDR1 as LNHDA and CDR2 as SQIVND (reference sequence). Trimming cost V 7 bases and J 8 bases; bases outside gene matches: 6. This CDR3 contains 13 residues. The CDR3 sequence is CASNGTGSKPQHF. The CDR3 nucleotides read TGTGCCAGTAATGGGACAGGGAGCAAGCCCCAGCATTTT.

This chain uses TRBV2 with TRBJ1-2; D unclear. This CDR3 region has 12 residues. V dropped 6 bases and J dropped 4 bases, with 9 bases sitting between them. From germline, CDR1 is SNHLY and CDR2 FYNNEI. CDR3 sequence: CASRRLTYGYTF. The CDR3 DNA reads TGTGCCAGCAGGAGGCTAACCTATGGCTACACCTTC.

The DNA for the CDR3 is TGTGCCAGCAGCAAGCAGGGGCAGTTAGGAAAACTGTTTTTT. Its protein product is CASSKQGQLGKLFF. V gene TRBV7-2 combines with J gene TRBJ1-4; TRBD1 is a possible D gene (6 bases). The germline CDR1 and CDR2 sequences are SGHTA and FQGNSA. The length of the CDR3 is 14 residues. V shed 5 bases and J shed 10 bases, with 17 bases lying between them.

The J gene is TRBJ2-1, the V gene TRBV9, with 10 bases lining up with TRBD2. This CDR3 region has 16 residues. Germline-derived CDR1 and CDR2 are SGDLS and YYNGEE. Trimming removed 2 bases from V and 6 bases from J; junction bases left unmatched: 8. The DNA of the CDR3 is TGTGCCAGCAGCGTTAGCGGGGGGTACGTTAGCAATGAGCAGTTCTTC. It encodes CASSVSGGYVSNEQFF.

The chain links TRBV2 to TRBJ1-1; D is ambiguous. CDR1 and CDR2 (germline): SNHLY, FYNNEI. Trimming cost V 3 bases and J 4 bases, with 3 bases left between them. This CDR3 spans 11 amino acids. The chain's CDR3 is CASSERTEAFF. In DNA form, the CDR3 reads TGTGCCAGCAGTGAGCGCACTGAAGCTTTCTTT.

This chain joins TRBV4-1 and TRBJ1-2; 8 bases agree with TRBD1. J lost 7 bases, V lost 0 bases, and 19 bases had no gene match. The germline gives CDR1 MGHRA, CDR2 YSYEKL. The CDR3 runs to 19 residues. CDR3 protein: CASSQDGTGVDREGRGYTF. The DNA for the CDR3 is TGCGCCAGCAGCCAAGATGGGACAGGAGTCGACAGGGAAGGTCGTGGCTACACCTTC.

This chain links TRBV4-3 with TRBJ2-7, with 9 bases matching TRBD2. The V and J ends lost 0 bases and 4 bases, in that order; junction bases with no gene match: 4. In germline, CDR1 is LGHNA, CDR2 YSLEER. The CDR3 spans 15 residues. CDR3 region: CASSQDLAGSYEQYF. Written as DNA, the CDR3 is TGCGCCAGCAGCCAAGATCTAGCGGGGTCGTACGAGCAGTACTTC.

The chain carries TRBV18 and TRBJ1-3; tentatively, D is TRBD1 (5 bases). The CDR3 length is 15 residues. Germline CDR1 KGHSH, CDR2 LQKENI. Trimming shortened V by 0 bases and J by 1 base, and 7 bases separated the two germline ends. The CDR3: CASSPPGLSGNTIYF. The DNA of the CDR3 is TGTGCCAGCTCACCACCGGGACTTTCTGGAAACACCATATATTTT.

The chain employs TRBV12-3 or TRBV12-4 and TRBJ1-2, with D possibly matching TRBD1 (5 bases). This CDR3 contains 13 residues. V was clipped by 3 bases and J by 8 bases, with 13 bases between them. This chain's CDR3 is CASSFGHIGGYTF. The CDR3 region has the DNA TGTGCCAGCAGTTTCGGACACATTGGGGGCTACACCTTC.

The chain joins TRBV23-1 to TRBJ2-1, with a tentative D call TRBD2 (6 bases). TRBV23-1 is an open reading frame whose function is uncertain. Trimming left V 6 bases short and J 0 bases short, with 12 bases between. CDR3 length: 15 residues. The CDR3 DNA reads as TGCGCCAGCAGCCATTTAGCGGACTCCTACAATGAGCAGTTCTTC. Translation: CASSHLADSYNEQFF.

The V call is TRBV19, the J call TRBJ2-1; TRBD1 aligns across 7 bases. The CDR3 has 17 residues. The junction had 12 bases not matched to a gene; V was cut back by 0 bases and J by 7 bases. Germline V gives CDR1 LNHDA, CDR2 SQIVND (reference sequence). The CDR3 sequence is CASSIDLQRGQRNEQFF. DNA for the CDR3: TGTGCCAGTAGTATAGATCTTCAAAGGGGACAGCGGAATGAGCAGTTCTTC.

This clone occurred once. The V gene is TRBV7-2, the J gene TRBJ1-6; D not certain. Looked up from germline, CDR1 is SGHTA and CDR2 is FQGNSA. The length of the CDR3 is 13 residues. The germline V and J ends were trimmed by 7 bases and 7 bases, with 11 bases remaining between them. The CDR3: CASKPAVNSPLHF. CDR3 DNA sequence: TGTGCCAGCAAACCCGCGGTGAATTCACCCCTCCACTTT. The variable domain in full, with the rest retrieved from reference TRBV7-2 and TRBJ1-6, is GAGVSQSPSNKVTEKGKDVELRCDPISGHTALYWYRQSLGQGLEFLIYFQGNSAPDKSGLPSDRFSAERTGGSVSTLTIQRTQQEDSAVYLCASKPAVNSPLHFGNGTRLTVT.

This chain connects TRBV7-9 to TRBJ1-6; D not certain. The germline CDR1 and CDR2 sequences are SEHNR and FQNEAQ (reference sequence). Trimming stripped 5 bases from V and 9 bases from J, with 17 bases between. The CDR3 runs 15 residues. CDR3: CASSPGVGGFSPLHF. The CDR3 DNA reads TGTGCCAGCAGCCCCGGGGTGGGAGGGTTTTCACCCCTCCACTTT. The variable domain in full, with the rest retrieved from reference TRBV7-9 and TRBJ1-6, is DTGVSQNPRHKITKRGQNVTFRCDPISEHNRLYWYRQTLGQGPEFLTYFQNEAQLEKSRLLSDRFSAERPKGSFSTLEIQRTEQGDSAMYLCASSPGVGGFSPLHFGNGTRLTVT.

This chain links TRBV7-8 with TRBJ1-3; D remains unclear. Deletions cut 6 bases from V and 0 bases from J, with 9 bases between. Germline values: CDR1 SGHVS, CDR2 FQNEAQ. The CDR3 runs to 14 residues. The CDR3 here is CASSSGYSGNTIYF. The CDR3 nucleotides are TGTGCCAGCAGTTCGGGGTACTCTGGAAACACCATATATTTT. The whole variable domain, remainder taken from reference TRBV7-8 and TRBJ1-3, is GAGVSQSPRYKVAKRGQDVALRCDPISGHVSLFWYQQALGQGPEFLTYFQNEAQLDKSGLPSDRFFAERPEGSVSTLKIQRTQQEDSAVYLCASSSGYSGNTIYFGEGSWLTVV.

The V gene is TRBV7-9, the J gene TRBJ1-1; D is possibly TRBD1 (5 bases). The CDR3 totals 14 residues. Trimming took 0 bases from V and 2 from J, leaving 7 bases between them. Per germline, CDR1 SEHNR and CDR2 FQNEAQ (reference sequence). The CDR3 DNA sequence: TGTGCCAGCAGCTTAGCGCAGGGAAACACTGAAGCTTTCTTT. Encoded protein: CASSLAQGNTEAFF.

The V gene is TRBV12-1, the J gene TRBJ2-1; TRBD2 is taken as the D call from the table, unchecked against the DNA. TRBV12-1 is listed as a pseudogene. The CDR3 consists of 19 residues. In DNA form, the CDR3 reads TGTGCCAGCAGCCCCCGGACTAGCGGGGGGGCCTATCCTGAGAATGAGCAGTTCTTC. This sequence encodes CASSPRTSGGAYPENEQFF.